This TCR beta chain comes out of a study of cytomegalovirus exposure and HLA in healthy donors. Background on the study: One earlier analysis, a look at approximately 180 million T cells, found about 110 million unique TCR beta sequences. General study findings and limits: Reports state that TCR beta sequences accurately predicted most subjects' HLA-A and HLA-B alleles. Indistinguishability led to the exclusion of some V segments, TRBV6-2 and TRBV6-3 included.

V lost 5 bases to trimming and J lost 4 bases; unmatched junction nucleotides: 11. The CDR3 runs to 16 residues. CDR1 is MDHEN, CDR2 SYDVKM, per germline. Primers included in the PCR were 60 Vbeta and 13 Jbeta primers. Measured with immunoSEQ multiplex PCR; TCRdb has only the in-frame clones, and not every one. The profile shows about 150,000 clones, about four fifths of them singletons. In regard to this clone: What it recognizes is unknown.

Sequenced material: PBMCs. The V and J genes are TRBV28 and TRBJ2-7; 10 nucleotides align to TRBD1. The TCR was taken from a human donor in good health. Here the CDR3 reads CASSPLGTGVGYEQYF. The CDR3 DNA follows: TGTGCCAGCAGTCCGCTCGGGACAGGGGTGGGATACGAGCAGTACTTC.